One sample yielded the 16 T cell receptor beta chains listed below, sequenced in a study of T cell changes during pregnancy in multiple sclerosis. TCRdb's table, derived via immunoSEQ multiplex PCR, lists solely in-frame clones and lacks some. Of 55,000 to 70,000 clones listed, about 92% are singletons. The material sequenced was peripheral blood, taken after pregnancy. These receptors originate from a female donor with multiple sclerosis, enrolled in a pregnancy study.

This chain uses TRBV6-1 with TRBJ2-4; TRBD2 matches at 10 bases. V trimming: 4 bases; J trimming: 0 bases; junction bases outside the gene matches: 3. Germline CDR1 reads MNHNS; CDR2 reads SASEGT. The CDR3 contains 16 residues. CDR3 sequence: CASSAGLALAKNIQYF. The CDR3, as DNA: TGTGCCAGCAGTGCGGGACTAGCGTTAGCCAAAAACATTCAGTACTTC.

The V gene is TRBV5-1, the J gene TRBJ1-1, with 7 bases aligning to TRBD1. Losses at the gene ends were 2 bases for V and 4 bases for J; bases not matched to a gene: 5. Germline CDR1 reads SGHRS; CDR2 reads YFSETQ. This CDR3 comprises 14 residues. CDR3 protein: CASSLNRGTTEAFF. The CDR3 DNA reads as TGCGCCAGCAGCTTAAACAGGGGTACCACTGAAGCTTTCTTT.

This chain uses TRBV7-9 with TRBJ2-4; TRBD1 is a possible D gene (6 bases). V lost 1 base, J lost 5 bases, and 9 bases lay in between. The CDR3 loop spans 14 amino acids. Germline values: CDR1 SEHNR, CDR2 FQNEAQ (reference sequence). The CDR3 sequence is CASSLGRTENIQYF. CDR3 in DNA: TGTGCCAGCAGCTTAGGTCGGACAGAAAACATTCAGTACTTC. Full variable domain (rest looked up from reference TRBV7-9 and TRBJ2-4): DTGVSQNPRHKITKRGQNVTFRCDPISEHNRLYWYRQTLGQGPEFLTYFQNEAQLEKSRLLSDRFSAERPKGSFSTLEIQRTEQGDSAMYLCASSLGRTENIQYFGAGTRLSVL.

The count of this clone is one. The V call is TRBV30, the J call TRBJ2-1, with TRBD2 identical over 7 bases. The CDR3 has 14 residues. From germline, CDR1 is GTSNPN and CDR2 SVGIG (reference sequence). V dropped 3 bases and J dropped 15; count of bases not matched to a gene: 17. CDR3 coding DNA: TGTGCCTGGAGCTGGACATCCTGGGGGGAGGGGTGGTTCTTC. Encoded protein: CAWSWTSWGEGWFF.

The CDR3 coding sequence is TGTGCCAGCAGCCGGTGGACTACCTATCAGCCCCAGCATTTT. Translated, it gives CASSRWTTYQPQHF. The chain employs TRBV5-6 and TRBJ1-5; D not certain. Looked up from germline, CDR1 is SGHDT and CDR2 is YYEEEE. This CDR3 has 14 amino acids. V lost 4 bases and J 5 bases, leaving 13 bases between the germline ends.

This chain links TRBV7-2 with TRBJ2-1; 8 nucleotides line up with TRBD1. Germline V gene sequence: CDR1 SGHTA, CDR2 FQGNSA. With 5 bases clipped from V and 7 bases from J, the junction kept 7 bases outside the gene matches. The CDR3 extends over 14 amino acids. The CDR3 here is CASSARTGSNEQFF. For the CDR3, the DNA is TGTGCCAGCAGCGCCCGGACAGGGAGTAATGAGCAGTTCTTC.

The V gene is TRBV15, the J gene TRBJ1-5; TRBD1 is a possible D gene (5 bases). V lost 2 bases to trimming and J lost 6 bases, with 14 bases between them. The germline V gene encodes CDR1 LNHNV and CDR2 YYDKDF (reference sequence). CDR3 length: 15 amino acids. CDR3 protein: CATSRLAGGGQPQHF. CDR3 DNA sequence: TGTGCCACCAGCAGACTCGCTGGGGGGGGTCAGCCCCAGCATTTT.

This clone appeared a single time. The J gene is TRBJ2-3, the V gene TRBV6-1; 9 bases line up with TRBD2. J lost 2 bases, V lost 6 bases, and 6 bases had no gene match. CDR3 size: 15 residues. In germline, CDR1 is MNHNS, CDR2 SASEGT. The CDR3 spells CASRTSGTLTDTQYF. In DNA form, the CDR3 reads TGTGCCAGCAGGACTAGCGGTACCCTCACAGATACGCAGTATTTT.

The rearrangement links TRBV7-2 to TRBJ2-2; 7 nucleotides match TRBD1. CDR1 and CDR2 (germline): SGHTA, FQGNSA. Trimming removed 3 bases from V and 4 bases from J; junction bases left unmatched: 5. This CDR3 is 15 amino acids long. CDR3 region: CASSLPGTATGELFF. In nucleotides, the CDR3 is TGTGCCAGCAGCTTGCCCGGGACAGCCACCGGGGAGCTGTTTTTT.

The genes are TRBV5-1 and TRBJ2-7, with D maybe TRBD1 (5 bases). The V gene's germline CDR1 is SGHRS and CDR2 YFSETQ. CDR3 length: 15 amino acids. Trimming pared 3 bases from V and 0 bases from J, leaving 13 bases between. In DNA, the CDR3 is TGCGCCAGCAGCTCACAGGCCCTTAGCTCCTACGAGCAGTACTTC. Translating it yields CASSSQALSSYEQYF.

The gene calls are TRBV2 and TRBJ1-5; D may be TRBD1 (6 bases). Germline V gene lookup returns CDR1 SNHLY and CDR2 FYNNEI. V was cut by 5 bases and J by 6 bases, with 17 bases left in between. The CDR3 contains 15 residues. The CDR3 is CASSSGGGSSQPQHF. In nucleotides, the CDR3 is TGTGCCAGCAGTTCGGGAGGGGGATCGAGTCAGCCCCAGCATTTT.

This clone was detected once. V is TRBV19 and J is TRBJ2-3; TRBD2 might be the D (5 bases). The germline CDR1 and CDR2 sequences are LNHDA and SQIVND (reference sequence). The V end lost 3 bases, the J end lost 0 bases, and 10 bases lay between the germline ends. CDR3 size: 15 residues. The CDR3 is CASSIAGPSTDTQYF. The CDR3 bases are TGTGCCAGTAGTATCGCGGGTCCTAGCACAGATACGCAGTATTTT.

The J gene is TRBJ2-5, the V gene TRBV7-2, with 9 positions matching TRBD2. The germline V gene has CDR1 SGHTA and CDR2 FQGNSA. The CDR3 runs 15 residues. The V segment lost 7 bases and the J segment 5 bases; nucleotides outside the gene matches: 11. This chain's CDR3 is CASIASGKVGETQYF. DNA of the CDR3: TGTGCCAGCATAGCTAGCGGGAAGGTAGGGGAGACCCAGTACTTC. The entire variable domain, with the rest obtained from reference TRBV7-2 and TRBJ2-5, is as follows: GAGVSQSPSNKVTEKGKDVELRCDPISGHTALYWYRQSLGQGLEFLIYFQGNSAPDKSGLPSDRFSAERTGGSVSTLTIQRTQQEDSAVYLCASIASGKVGETQYFGPGTRLLVL.

The chain carries TRBV6-1 and TRBJ2-7; TRBD2 might be the D (6 bases). CDR3 size: 16 residues. Per the germline V gene, CDR1 is MNHNS and CDR2 is SASEGT. V lost 0 bases to trimming and J lost 3 bases, with 15 bases between them. The CDR3 nucleotides read TGTGCCAGCAGTGAAGCTTTGCGGGAATTGTTCTACGAGCAGTACTTC. Translated, it gives CASSEALRELFYEQYF.

The rearrangement links TRBV9 to TRBJ2-1; D perhaps matches TRBD1 (7 bases). The CDR3 runs 14 residues. V lost 0 bases and J 8 bases, leaving 12 bases between the germline ends. Germline loops: CDR1 SGDLS, CDR2 YYNGEE. CDR3 sequence reads: CASSVVGRGDEQFF. The CDR3 bases are TGTGCCAGCAGCGTAGTGGGCAGGGGGGATGAGCAGTTCTTC.

The V call is TRBV10-3, the J call TRBJ2-2, with a tentative D call TRBD1 (9 bases). The V end was cut by 11 bases, the J end by 2 bases, with 18 bases between. The germline V gene has CDR1 ENHRY and CDR2 SYGVKD. This CDR3 is 15 amino acids long. The CDR3, as DNA: TGTGCCGTTAGCGGGACAGGGACCAACACCGGGGAGCTGTTTTTT. Translating gives CAVSGTGTNTGELFF.